Listed here is a single TCR beta chain. This entry comes from a study of T-cell memory formation after mild COVID-19. A single record per CDR3 protein comes from TCRdb applying MiXCR to the 5' RACE reads. The sample lists 540,000 or so distinct CDR3 sequences, roughly 21% seen once, with around 13% in the top ten. Looked up from germline, CDR1 is LNHDA and CDR2 is SQIVND (reference sequence). The CDR3 length is 15 residues. Trimming left V 1 base short and J 0 bases short, with 7 bases between. Sequenced input: PBMCs or a T cell subset sorted from them (not recorded which). This sequence was found in an adult woman who had mild COVID-19 (a few samples of this study predate the infection). Cell type and time point are not known. The chain combines TRBV19 with TRBJ2-4; D gene uncertain. The CDR3 DNA reads TGTGCCAGTAGTATAGGACTTATAGCCAAAAACATTCAGTACTTC. Protein product: CASSIGLIAKNIQYF.